The following is a TCR beta chain sequence with its context. Its antigen remains unknown. The data originate from a study of cytomegalovirus exposure and HLA in healthy donors. Study-wide points: Information on immune exposure was restricted to one variable (CMV serostatus).

Primers: 60 Vbeta forward and 13 Jbeta reverse. Per the original methods: Later, 65 million to 85 million unique TCR beta chains were counted in an analysis, and roughly 10 million of them were shared. Data came from immunoSEQ multiplex PCR; TCRdb stores just in-frame clones and leaves some out. That table is the source of V, J and clone size, and D and trimming were worked out from the DNA. The sample has 90,000 to 130,000 clones, 80% to 85% seen once. This sequence originates from a man under 40 in good health and CMV-seropositive. The sample taken for sequencing was PBMCs.

CDR3 nucleotides: TGCAGCGTTGAAGAGGGAGGTACGCAGTATTTT. It encodes CSVEEGGTQYF. This sequence joins TRBV29-1 and TRBJ2-3; maybe TRBD2 (6 bases). Germline V gene lookup returns CDR1 SQVTM and CDR2 ANQGSEA. CDR3 length: 11 residues. V was shortened by 0 bases and J by 8 bases, with 6 bases between the two germline ends.